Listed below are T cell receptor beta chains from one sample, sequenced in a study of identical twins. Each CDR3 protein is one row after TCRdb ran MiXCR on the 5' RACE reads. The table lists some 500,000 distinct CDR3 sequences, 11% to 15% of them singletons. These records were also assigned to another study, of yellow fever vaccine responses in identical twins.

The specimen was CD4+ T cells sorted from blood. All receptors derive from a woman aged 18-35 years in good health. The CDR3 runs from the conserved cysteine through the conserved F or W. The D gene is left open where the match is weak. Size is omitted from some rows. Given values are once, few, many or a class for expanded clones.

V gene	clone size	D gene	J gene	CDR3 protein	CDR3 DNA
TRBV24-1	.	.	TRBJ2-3	CATSDPRGTDGSTDTQYF	TGTGCCACCAGTGATCCTCGGGGGACGGATGGGAGCACAGATACGCAGTATTTT
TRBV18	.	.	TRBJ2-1	CASSPPMAWQFF	TGTGCCAGCTCACCACCGATGGCCTGGCAGTTCTTC
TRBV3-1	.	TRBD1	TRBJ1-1	CASSQGAGGNTEAFF	TGTGCCAGCAGCCAAGGGGCAGGGGGCAACACTGAAGCTTTCTTT
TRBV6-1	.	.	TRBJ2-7	CASFDTGAGYEQYF	TGTGCCAGCTTCGATACCGGGGCGGGGTACGAGCAGTACTTC
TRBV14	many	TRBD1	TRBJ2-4	CASSRHQGATGLAKNIQYF	TGTGCCAGCAGCCGACACCAGGGGGCAACGGGTTTAGCCAAAAACATTCAGTACTTC
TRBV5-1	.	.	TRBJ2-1	CASSLGLQGGRYNEQFF	TGCGCCAGCAGCTTGGGACTTCAGGGGGGGAGGTACAATGAGCAGTTCTTC
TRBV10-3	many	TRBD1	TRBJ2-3	CAIKGAFSTDTQYF	TGTGCTATCAAGGGGGCCTTTAGCACAGATACGCAGTATTTT
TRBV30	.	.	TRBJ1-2	CACIEGHYGYTF	TGTGCCTGTATTGAGGGGCACTATGGCTACACCTTC
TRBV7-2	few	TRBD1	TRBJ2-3	CATSRDRGTDTQYF	TGTGCTACCTCTCGGGACAGGGGCACAGATACGCAGTATTTT
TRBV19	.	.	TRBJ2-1	CASSIAVRGTEQFF	TGTGCCAGTAGTATAGCGGTCAGGGGTACTGAGCAGTTCTTC
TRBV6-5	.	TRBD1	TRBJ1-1	CASSFTGENTEAFF	TGTGCCAGCAGTTTCACAGGGGAGAACACTGAAGCTTTCTTT
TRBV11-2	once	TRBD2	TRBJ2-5	CASSVRLAGLQETQYF	TGTGCCAGCAGCGTTCGACTAGCGGGACTACAAGAGACCCAGTACTTC
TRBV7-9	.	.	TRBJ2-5	CASSLVGKEQETQYF	TGTGCCAGCAGCTTAGTTGGCAAGGAGCAAGAGACCCAGTACTTC
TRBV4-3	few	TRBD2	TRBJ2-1	CASSQGLAGALEQFF	TGCGCCAGCAGCCAAGGGCTAGCGGGGGCCCTTGAGCAGTTCTTC
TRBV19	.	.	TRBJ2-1	CASSIRLLGGDSYNEQFF	TGTGCCAGTAGTATAAGGCTTTTGGGGGGCGACTCCTACAATGAGCAGTTCTTC
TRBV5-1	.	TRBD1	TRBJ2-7	CASSLSNRGEGEQYF	TGCGCCAGCAGCTTAAGCAACAGGGGCGAGGGCGAGCAGTACTTC
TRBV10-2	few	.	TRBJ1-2	CASSVDRNYGYTF	TGCGCCAGCAGCGTCGACAGGAACTATGGCTACACCTTC
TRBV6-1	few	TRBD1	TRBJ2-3	CASRKTGTGATDTQYF	TGTGCCAGCAGGAAAACCGGGACAGGGGCCACAGATACGCAGTATTTT
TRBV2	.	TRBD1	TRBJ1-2	CASRTGQGYYGYTF	TGTGCCAGTAGGACAGGACAAGGATACTATGGCTACACCTTC
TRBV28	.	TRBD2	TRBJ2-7	CASSGTSGYSYEQYF	TGTGCCAGCAGTGGGACTAGCGGGTACTCCTACGAGCAGTACTTC
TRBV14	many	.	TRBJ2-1	CASSPTLYHEQFF	TGTGCCAGCAGCCCGACCCTGTACCATGAGCAGTTCTTC
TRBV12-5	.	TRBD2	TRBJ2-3	CASGIAGIGTDTQYF	TGTGCTAGTGGTATAGCGGGAATAGGCACAGATACGCAGTATTTT
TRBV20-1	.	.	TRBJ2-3	CSGQDSRSDTQYF	TGCAGTGGTCAGGACTCACGATCAGATACGCAGTATTTT